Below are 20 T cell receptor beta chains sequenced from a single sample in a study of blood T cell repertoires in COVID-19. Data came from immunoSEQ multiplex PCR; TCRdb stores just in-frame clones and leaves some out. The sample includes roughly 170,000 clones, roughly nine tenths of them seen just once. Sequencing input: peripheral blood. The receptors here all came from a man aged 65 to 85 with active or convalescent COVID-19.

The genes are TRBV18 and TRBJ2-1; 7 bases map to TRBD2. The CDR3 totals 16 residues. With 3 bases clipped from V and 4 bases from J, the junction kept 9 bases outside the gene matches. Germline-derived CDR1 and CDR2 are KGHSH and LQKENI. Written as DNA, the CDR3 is TGTGCCAGCTCACCGCCGACGGGAGGAAGTTACAATGAGCAGTTCTTC. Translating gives CASSPPTGGSYNEQFF. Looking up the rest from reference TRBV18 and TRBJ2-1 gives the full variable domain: NAGVMQNPRHLVRRRGQEARLRCSPMKGHSHVYWYRQLPEEGLKFMVYLQKENIIDESGMPKERFSAEFPKEGPSILRIQQVVRGDSAAYFCASSPPTGGSYNEQFFGPGTRLTVL.

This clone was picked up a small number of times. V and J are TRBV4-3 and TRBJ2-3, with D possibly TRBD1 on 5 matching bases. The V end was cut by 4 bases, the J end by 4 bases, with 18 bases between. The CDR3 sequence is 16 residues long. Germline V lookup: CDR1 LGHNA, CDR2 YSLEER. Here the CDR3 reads CASSLLGPVGPDTQYF. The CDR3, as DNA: TGCGCCAGCAGCCTCCTGGGGCCCGTGGGCCCAGATACGCAGTATTTT.

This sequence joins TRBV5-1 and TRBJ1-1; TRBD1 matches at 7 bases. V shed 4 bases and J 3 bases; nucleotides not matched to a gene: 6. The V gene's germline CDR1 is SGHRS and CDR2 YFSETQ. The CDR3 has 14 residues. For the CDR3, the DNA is TGCGCCAGCAGCCGAGACAGGGTGGACACTGAAGCTTTCTTT. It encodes CASSRDRVDTEAFF. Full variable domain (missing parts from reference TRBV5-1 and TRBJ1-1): KAGVTQTPRYLIKTRGQQVTLSCSPISGHRSVSWYQQTPGQGLQFLFEYFSETQRNKGNFPGRFSGRQFSNSRSEMNVSTLELGDSALYLCASSRDRVDTEAFFGQGTRLTVV.

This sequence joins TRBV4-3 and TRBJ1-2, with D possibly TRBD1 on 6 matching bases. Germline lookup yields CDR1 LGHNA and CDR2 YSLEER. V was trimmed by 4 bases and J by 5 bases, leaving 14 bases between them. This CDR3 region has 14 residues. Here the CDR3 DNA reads TGCGCCAGCAGCCCAGTCCCCACAGGGTATGGCTACACCTTC. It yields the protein CASSPVPTGYGYTF.

CDR3 bases: TGCGCCAGCAGCCAGGACAGGGCTTCGGACATTCAGTACTTC. It codes for CASSQDRASDIQYF. The chain carries TRBV4-3 and TRBJ2-4; 8 bases fit TRBD1. V was pared by 3 bases and J by 8 bases, with 6 bases of the junction left unmatched. This CDR3 contains 14 residues. CDR1 LGHNA and CDR2 YSLEER come from the germline V gene.

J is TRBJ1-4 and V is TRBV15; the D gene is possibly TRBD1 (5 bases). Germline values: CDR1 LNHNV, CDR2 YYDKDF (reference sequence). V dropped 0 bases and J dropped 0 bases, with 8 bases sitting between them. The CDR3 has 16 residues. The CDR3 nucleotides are TGTGCCACCAGCAGAGATGACAGTGCAACTAATGAAAAACTGTTTTTT. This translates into CATSRDDSATNEKLFF.

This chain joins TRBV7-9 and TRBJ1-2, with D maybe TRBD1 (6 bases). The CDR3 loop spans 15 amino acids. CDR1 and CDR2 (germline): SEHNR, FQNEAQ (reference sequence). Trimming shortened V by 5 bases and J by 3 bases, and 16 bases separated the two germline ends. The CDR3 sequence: CASSPRDTQDYGYTF. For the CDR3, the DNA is TGTGCCAGCAGCCCCCGGGACACCCAGGACTATGGCTACACCTTC. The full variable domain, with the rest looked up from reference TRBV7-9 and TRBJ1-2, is DTGVSQNPRHKITKRGQNVTFRCDPISEHNRLYWYRQTLGQGPEFLTYFQNEAQLEKSRLLSDRFSAERPKGSFSTLEIQRTEQGDSAMYLCASSPRDTQDYGYTFGSGTRLTVV.

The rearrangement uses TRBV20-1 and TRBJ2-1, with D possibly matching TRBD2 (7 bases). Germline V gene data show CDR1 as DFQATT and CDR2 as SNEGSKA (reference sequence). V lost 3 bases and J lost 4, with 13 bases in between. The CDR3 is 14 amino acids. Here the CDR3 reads CSASSGGNYNEQFF. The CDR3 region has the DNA TGCAGTGCTAGTTCGGGGGGCAATTACAATGAGCAGTTCTTC.

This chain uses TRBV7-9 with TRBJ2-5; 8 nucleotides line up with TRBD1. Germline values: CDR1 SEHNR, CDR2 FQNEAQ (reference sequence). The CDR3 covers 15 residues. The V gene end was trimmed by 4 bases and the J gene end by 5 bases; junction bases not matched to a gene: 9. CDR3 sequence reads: CASSSWTGSGETQYF. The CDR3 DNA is TGTGCCAGCAGCTCTTGGACAGGGTCAGGGGAGACCCAGTACTTC.

The CDR3 reads CASSPFTSTYEQYF. DNA of the CDR3: TGTGCCAGCAGCCCCTTCACATCCACCTACGAGCAGTACTTC. The V gene is TRBV5-5, the J gene TRBJ2-7; D not certain. Per the germline V gene, CDR1 is SGHKS and CDR2 is YYEKEE (reference sequence). Trimming stripped 4 bases from V and 2 bases from J, with 13 bases between. The CDR3 is made up of 14 amino acids.

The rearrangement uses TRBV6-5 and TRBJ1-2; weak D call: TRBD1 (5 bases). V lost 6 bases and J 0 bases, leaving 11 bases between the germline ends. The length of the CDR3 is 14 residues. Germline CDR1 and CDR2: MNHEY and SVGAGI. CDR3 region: CASRWTNANYGYTF. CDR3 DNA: TGTGCCAGCAGATGGACAAACGCTAACTATGGCTACACCTTC.

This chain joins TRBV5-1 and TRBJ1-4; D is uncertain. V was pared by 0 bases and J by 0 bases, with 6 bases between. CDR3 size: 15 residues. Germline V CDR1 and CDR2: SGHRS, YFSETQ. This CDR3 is CASSLGGATNEKLFF. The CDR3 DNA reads TGCGCCAGCAGCTTGGGAGGTGCAACTAATGAAAAACTGTTTTTT. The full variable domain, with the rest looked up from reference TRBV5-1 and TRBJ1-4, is KAGVTQTPRYLIKTRGQQVTLSCSPISGHRSVSWYQQTPGQGLQFLFEYFSETQRNKGNFPGRFSGRQFSNSRSEMNVSTLELGDSALYLCASSLGGATNEKLFFGSGTQLSVL.

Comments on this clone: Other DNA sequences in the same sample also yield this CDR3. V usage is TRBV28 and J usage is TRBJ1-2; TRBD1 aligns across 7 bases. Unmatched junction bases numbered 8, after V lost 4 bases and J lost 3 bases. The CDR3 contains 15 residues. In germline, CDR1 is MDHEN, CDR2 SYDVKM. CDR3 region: CASSSDRAGDYGYTF. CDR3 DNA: TGTGCCAGCAGTTCCGACAGGGCCGGGGACTATGGCTACACCTTC.

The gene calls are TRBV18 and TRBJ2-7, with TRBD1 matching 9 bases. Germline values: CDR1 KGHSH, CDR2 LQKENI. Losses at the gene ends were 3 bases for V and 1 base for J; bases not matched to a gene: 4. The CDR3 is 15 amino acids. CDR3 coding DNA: TGTGCCAGCTCACCTGCCGGGACAGGGTCCTACGAGCAGTACTTC. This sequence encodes CASSPAGTGSYEQYF.

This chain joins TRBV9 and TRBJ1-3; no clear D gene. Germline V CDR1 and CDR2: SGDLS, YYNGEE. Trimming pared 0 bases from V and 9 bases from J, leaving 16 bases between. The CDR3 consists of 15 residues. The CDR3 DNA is TGTGCCAGCAGCGTAGATTCAGGCTCCGAGGGCACCATATATTTT. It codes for CASSVDSGSEGTIYF.

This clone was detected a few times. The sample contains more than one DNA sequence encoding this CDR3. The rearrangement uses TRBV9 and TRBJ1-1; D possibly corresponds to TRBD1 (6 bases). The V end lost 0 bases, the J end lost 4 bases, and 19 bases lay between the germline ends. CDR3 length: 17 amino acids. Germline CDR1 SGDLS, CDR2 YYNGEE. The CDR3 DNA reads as TGTGCCAGCAGCGTAGAACGGGGGGAAGGGGGTAGCACTGAAGCTTTCTTT. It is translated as CASSVERGEGGSTEAFF.

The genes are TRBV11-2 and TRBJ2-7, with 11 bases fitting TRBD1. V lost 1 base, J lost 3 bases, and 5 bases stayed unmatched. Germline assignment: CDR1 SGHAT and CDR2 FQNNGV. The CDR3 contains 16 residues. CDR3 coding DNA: TGTGCCAGCAGCTTAGCTAGGGGACAGGGGGACTACGAGCAGTACTTC. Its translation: CASSLARGQGDYEQYF.

This CDR3 reads CASSTGQGTGNTIYF. CDR3 in DNA: TGTGCCAGCAGCACGGGACAGGGGACTGGAAACACCATATATTTT. The J gene is TRBJ1-3, the V gene TRBV5-4, with 10 bases lining up with TRBD1. J lost 2 bases, V lost 4 bases, and 3 bases had no gene match. CDR3 length: 15 residues. Germline CDR1 and CDR2: SGHNT and YYREEE (reference sequence).

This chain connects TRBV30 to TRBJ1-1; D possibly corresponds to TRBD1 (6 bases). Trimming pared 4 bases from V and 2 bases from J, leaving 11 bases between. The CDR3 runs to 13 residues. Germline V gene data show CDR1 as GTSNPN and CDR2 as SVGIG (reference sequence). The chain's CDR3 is CAWTRQANTEAFF. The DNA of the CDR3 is TGTGCCTGGACCCGACAGGCCAACACTGAAGCTTTCTTT.

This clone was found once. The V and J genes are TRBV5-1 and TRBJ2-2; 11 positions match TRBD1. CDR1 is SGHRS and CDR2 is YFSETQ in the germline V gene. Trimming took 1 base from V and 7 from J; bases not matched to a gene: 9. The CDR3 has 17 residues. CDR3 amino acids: CASSLWGGQGAGGELFF. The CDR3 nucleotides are TGCGCCAGCAGCTTGTGGGGCGGACAGGGGGCCGGCGGGGAGCTGTTTTTT.